This T cell receptor (beta chain) appears in the sequencing data of a study of blood T cells in healthy people across ages. Study results and caveats: Those diversity estimates obtained from one million T cells were thought to be underestimates.

Primed by a sample-barcoded 5' primer and a J-beta primer mix, a second PCR proceeded for 7 to 11 cycles. TCRdb redid the calling of the 5' RACE reads with MiXCR, one entry per CDR3 protein. The sample holds 1.2 million to 1.5 million distinct CDR3 sequences, around 42% seen once. V gave up 7 bases and J gave up 4 bases, with 17 bases separating them. Germline CDR1 SNHLY, CDR2 FYNNEI. The CDR3 consists of 15 residues. Only a few counts were recorded for this clonotype. Its antigen is not known. The specimen was blood. The V gene is TRBV2, the J gene TRBJ2-4; weak D call: TRBD2 (5 bases). This TCR came from a woman aged 18-29 years in good health. The CDR3 DNA sequence: TGTGCCAGCACTGCGGCGGAGGTGGGGAAAAACATTCAGTACTTC. It yields the protein CASTAAEVGKNIQYF.